Each of the 18 T cell receptor beta chains below was sequenced from the same sample in a study of regulatory dendritic cells for organ transplantation. Libraries were prepared by immunoSEQ multiplex PCR; TCRdb keeps only in-frame clonotypes and omits some of them. The sample lists 8,500 to 13,000 clones; more than 55% were seen once. What was sequenced was memory CD8+ T cells from blood. The subset was: CD45RO+ memory T cells. The receptors here all came from a human donor in good health.

The chain combines TRBV28 with TRBJ2-2; 8 positions match TRBD2. This CDR3 is 14 amino acids long. Germline V lookup: CDR1 MDHEN, CDR2 SYDVKM. The trim removed 6 bases at V and 4 bases at J, leaving 4 bases unmatched. This CDR3 is CASSRTSLTGELFF. CDR3 in DNA: TGTGCCAGCAGCAGGACTAGCCTCACCGGGGAGCTGTTTTTT.

The chain uses TRBV16 and TRBJ2-3, with TRBD2 identical over 12 bases. The CDR3 totals 15 residues. Per germline, CDR1 KGHSY and CDR2 FQNENV. With V trimmed by 2 bases and J by 10 bases, 7 bases remained unmatched. CDR3 residues: CASSQEWGLAGPQYF. The CDR3 nucleotides are TGTGCCAGCAGCCAAGAGTGGGGACTAGCGGGTCCGCAGTATTTT.

Judged by abundance, this clone is medium-sized. The chain uses TRBV6-4 and TRBJ2-3; tentative D call: TRBD1 (7 bases). CDR1 is MRHNA and CDR2 is SNTAGT in the germline V gene. Trimming shortened V by 1 base and J by 6 bases, and 11 bases separated the two germline ends. The CDR3 has 14 residues. CDR3 amino acids: CASSDLAGGDTQYF. CDR3 coding DNA: TGTGCCAGCAGTGACTTGGCAGGGGGGGATACGCAGTATTTT.

The chain recombines TRBV21-1 with TRBJ1-5; the listed D gene, TRBD1, was not tested against the DNA. TRBV21-1 represents a pseudogene. This CDR3 contains 17 residues. This CDR3 is CASTDRRRGRSNQPQHF. The DNA of the CDR3 is TGTGCCAGCACGGACAGGAGGAGGGGAAGGAGCAATCAGCCCCAGCATTTT.

The gene calls are TRBV6-5 and TRBJ2-1, with 11 bases lining up with TRBD1. The ends lost 7 bases at V and 2 bases at J; junction bases unmatched: 1. Germline values: CDR1 MNHEY, CDR2 SVGAGI. The CDR3 contains 14 residues. CDR3 protein: CASTDRGPYNEQFF. The DNA of the CDR3 is TGTGCCAGCACGGACAGGGGGCCCTACAATGAGCAGTTCTTC.

This rearrangement joins TRBV5-1 to TRBJ2-5; perhaps TRBD1 as D (5 bases). V lost 8 bases to trimming and J lost 2 bases, with 10 bases between them. CDR1 SGHRS and CDR2 YFSETQ come from the germline V gene. This CDR3 has 12 residues. In DNA, the CDR3 is TGCGCCAGGGCTAGACAGCAAGAGACCCAGTACTTC. Amino acids: CARARQQETQYF.

The chain couples TRBV7-9 to TRBJ2-5; D remains ambiguous. Trimming stripped 6 bases from V and 5 bases from J, with 10 bases between. Looked up from germline, CDR1 is SEHNR and CDR2 is FQNEAQ (reference sequence). This CDR3 is 12 amino acids long. Here the CDR3 reads CASSNILETQYF. In DNA, the CDR3 is TGTGCCAGCAGTAACATCCTCGAGACCCAGTACTTC.

The rearrangement links TRBV5-5 to TRBJ2-5; tentatively, D is TRBD1 (5 bases). With the DNA end fitting TRBJ2-7 better, the J assignment may be wrong. CDR3 length equals 14 residues. The germline gives CDR1 SGHKS, CDR2 YYEKEE (reference sequence). In nucleotides, the CDR3 is TGTGCCAGCAACGTTCAAGGGGTCTCCTACGAGCAGTACTTC. Amino acids: CASNVQGVSYEQYF.

The chain employs TRBV29-1 and TRBJ2-1, with TRBD2 matching over 8 bases. V shed 8 bases and J 8 bases; nucleotides not matched to a gene: 5. Per the germline V gene, CDR1 is SQVTM and CDR2 is ANQGSEA. CDR3 size: 11 residues. CDR3 nucleotides: TGCAGCATCCGGGGGGGGGATGAGCAGTTCTTC. Translating gives CSIRGGDEQFF.

Of note for this clone: This CDR3 is also generated by other DNA sequences in the sample. The chain combines TRBV6-4 with TRBJ2-3; 9 bases map to TRBD2. Germline assignment: CDR1 MRHNA and CDR2 SNTAGT. CDR3 length: 15 amino acids. The V segment lost 3 bases and the J segment 2 bases; nucleotides outside the gene matches: 3. CDR3 region: CASSEGGGATDTQYF. The CDR3, as DNA: TGTGCCAGCAGTGAAGGCGGGGGGGCCACAGATACGCAGTATTTT.

In the case of this clone: At one end, the junction sequence differs from germline, possibly due to a read error. This rearrangement joins TRBV6-6 to TRBJ1-2; maybe TRBD1 (6 bases). The CDR3 contains 8 residues. The germline CDR1 and CDR2 sequences are MNHNY and SVGAGI (reference sequence). The CDR3 DNA reads TGTGCCACCCTAGGGGGTTACTTC. This codes for CATLGGYF.

This clone has just a few counts. Germline and junction disagree at one end, which may indicate a read error. The CDR3 sequence is CASSFDRGTEAFF. DNA for the CDR3: TGTGCTAGCAGCTTCGACAGAGGAACTGAAGCTTTCTTT. V is TRBV7-7 and J is TRBJ1-1; the D gene is possibly TRBD1 (5 bases). The CDR3 length is 13 residues. Per germline, CDR1 SSHAT and CDR2 FNYEAQ (reference sequence).

This clone was detected once. The V gene is TRBV7-3, the J gene TRBJ2-1; D is ambiguous. Germline lookup yields CDR1 SGHTA and CDR2 FQGTGA. CDR3 length: 14 residues. V lost 5 bases, J lost 3 bases, and 11 bases lay in between. The CDR3 DNA reads as TGTGCCAGCAGCCCTCTAATCGGCTACAATGAGCAGTTCTTC. This gives the protein CASSPLIGYNEQFF.

The J gene is TRBJ2-7, the V gene TRBV27; the match to TRBD2 covers 9 bases. The CDR3 sequence is 15 residues long. The trim removed 8 bases at V and 7 bases at J, leaving 15 bases unmatched. CDR1 MNHEY and CDR2 SMNVEV come from the germline V gene (reference sequence). The DNA for the CDR3 is TGTGCCAGCCGACTAGCGGATGGTGACGCGGGGGAGCAGTACTTC. The encoded protein is CASRLADGDAGEQYF.

The chain has TRBV5-6 and TRBJ2-3, with D maybe TRBD2 (6 bases). The V end lost 7 bases, the J end lost 5 bases, and 17 bases lay between the germline ends. Germline CDR1 reads SGHDT; CDR2 reads YYEEEE. This CDR3 has 14 amino acids. Here the CDR3 DNA reads TGTGCCAGCTTCGAGGAGGGTTGGGGAGATACGCAGTATTTT. This translates into CASFEEGWGDTQYF.

The chain joins TRBV6-1 to TRBJ2-7, with D possibly TRBD1 on 5 matching bases. CDR3 size: 13 residues. V was pared by 5 bases and J by 3 bases, with 11 bases between. Germline CDR1 is MNHNS and CDR2 is SASEGT. The CDR3 region is CASSRTGNYEQYF. The CDR3 DNA is TGTGCCAGCAGTAGAACAGGTAACTACGAGCAGTACTTC.

The rearrangement links TRBV6-1 to TRBJ1-1, with D tentatively TRBD1 (6 bases). This CDR3 region has 14 residues. Germline V gives CDR1 MNHNS, CDR2 SASEGT. Trimming pared 8 bases from V and 1 base from J, leaving 14 bases between. The CDR3 loop reads CASQNYRANTEAFF. The CDR3 region has the DNA TGTGCCAGCCAGAATTACAGGGCGAACACTGAAGCTTTCTTT.

The rearrangement links TRBV7-9 to TRBJ2-1, with D possibly called TRBD1 or TRBD2 (6 bases each). Trimming took 2 bases from V and 5 from J, leaving 19 bases between them. The CDR3 has 17 amino acids. Germline V CDR1 and CDR2: SEHNR, FQNEAQ (reference sequence). This CDR3 is CASSLLTGRGGDNEQFF. For the CDR3, the DNA is TGTGCCAGCAGCTTACTAACAGGGCGCGGCGGGGACAATGAGCAGTTCTTC.